Below are 12 T cell receptor beta chains sequenced from a single sample in a study of vaccination and CD4 T cells after COVID-19. These receptors have no known antigen. CD4+ T cells that had been cultured provided DNA sequenced with the Oncomine TCR Beta short-read assay. TCRdb recomputed calls from the PCR reads with MiXCR, one row per CDR3 protein. The table has 15,000 to 20,000 distinct CDR3 sequences, 30% to 45% seen once. Treatment denoted: 10-day PBMC culture with coronavirus spike peptide pools or control peptides (ViraFEST assay). The sample comprised cultured CD4+ T cells from blood. The receptor source for this set is a human donor with COVID-19.

This clonotype was counted a few times. This chain links TRBV28 with TRBJ2-3; possibly TRBD1 or TRBD2 for D (5 bases each). CDR3 length equals 16 residues. Germline-derived CDR1 and CDR2 are MDHEN and SYDVKM. Trimming left V 5 bases short and J 2 bases short, with 17 bases between. The CDR3 DNA reads TGTGCCAGCAGTACCCCGGGGCTTACTACCACAGATACGCAGTATTTT. This sequence encodes CASSTPGLTTTDTQYF.

The rearrangement uses TRBV6-1 and TRBJ2-7; 8 positions match TRBD1. The CDR3 loop spans 15 amino acids. The junction had 7 bases not matched to a gene; V was cut back by 4 bases and J by 2 bases. Per germline, CDR1 MNHNS and CDR2 SASEGT. CDR3 bases: TGTGCCAGCAGTGGCCGGGACAGGCAAGCCTACGAGCAGTACTTC. It yields the protein CASSGRDRQAYEQYF.

This clonotype was seen a handful of times. V usage is TRBV6-5 and J usage is TRBJ1-3; no definite D call. This CDR3 has 15 residues. Per the germline V gene, CDR1 is MNHEY and CDR2 is SVGAGI. V was trimmed by 2 bases and J by 5 bases, leaving 13 bases between them. Here the CDR3 reads CASSYKGGTRNTIYF. For the CDR3, the DNA is TGTGCCAGCAGTTACAAAGGCGGTACACGAAACACCATATATTTT.

The chain has TRBV9 and TRBJ1-1; D is unclear. The CDR3 consists of 15 residues. The germline V gene has CDR1 SGDLS and CDR2 YYNGEE. Between the trimmed V and J ends, which lost 0 bases and 1 base, there was a span of 10 bases. The CDR3 nucleotides read TGTGCCAGCAGCGTAGCTTCGGGTCCGAACACTGAAGCTTTCTTT. This codes for CASSVASGPNTEAFF.

In this sample, this clonotype turned up a few times. This chain joins TRBV6-5 and TRBJ2-2; 8 bases fit TRBD2. V gave up 2 bases and J gave up 2 bases; unmatched junction bases: 7. CDR1 and CDR2 from the germline V gene are MNHEY and SVGAGI. The CDR3 is 17 amino acids. The CDR3 coding sequence is TGTGCCAGCAGTTACCGGGCGGGGGGCATTAACACCGGGGAGCTGTTTTTT. This codes for CASSYRAGGINTGELFF.

The chain recombines TRBV3-1 with TRBJ2-7, with 11 nucleotides matching TRBD1. After removal of 4 bases from V and 3 bases from J, the junction contained 5 bases not matched to a gene. This CDR3 has 15 residues. CDR1 and CDR2 (germline): LGHDT, YNNKEL (reference sequence). Here the CDR3 reads CASSPRGQGVYEQYF. The CDR3 coding sequence is TGTGCCAGCAGCCCTAGGGGACAGGGGGTCTACGAGCAGTACTTC.

This chain links TRBV4-2 with TRBJ2-5, with no clear D. V was clipped by 1 base and J by 1 base, with 4 bases between them. CDR1 is LGHNA, CDR2 YNFKEQ, per germline. The CDR3 has 13 residues. The CDR3 loop reads CASSQGTQETQYF. CDR3 nucleotide sequence: TGTGCCAGCAGCCAAGGAACCCAAGAGACCCAGTACTTC.

This clonotype has more than one count but fewer than ten. The rearrangement uses TRBV6-5 and TRBJ2-3; perhaps TRBD1 as D (6 bases). The germline V gene has CDR1 MNHEY and CDR2 SVGAGI. The length of the CDR3 is 16 residues. Deletions cut 0 bases from V and 5 bases from J, with 15 bases between. CDR3 region: CASSYSSQGMGDTQYF. The CDR3 DNA is TGTGCCAGCAGTTACTCGTCTCAGGGGATGGGAGATACGCAGTATTTT.

This rearrangement joins TRBV20-1 to TRBJ2-7; D is ambiguous. Germline loops: CDR1 DFQATT, CDR2 SNEGSKA (reference sequence). Trimming cost V 6 bases and J 0 bases, with 9 bases left between them. The CDR3 is 12 residues long. DNA of the CDR3: TGCAGTGCCACCGTGGGCTCCTACGAGCAGTACTTC. This translates into CSATVGSYEQYF.

J is TRBJ2-2 and V is TRBV28, with D unresolved. Trimming left V 1 base short and J 4 bases short, with 13 bases between. CDR3 length: 16 residues. The V gene's germline CDR1 is MDHEN and CDR2 SYDVKM. CDR3: CASSLLVAGRTGELFF. CDR3 DNA: TGTGCCAGCAGTTTATTAGTGGCTGGCCGCACCGGGGAGCTGTTTTTT.

The gene calls are TRBV5-5 and TRBJ1-5, with 9 positions matching TRBD1. From germline, CDR1 is SGHKS and CDR2 YYEKEE (reference sequence). Germline trimming cut 3 bases from V and 3 bases from J; bases unmatched to any gene: 4. CDR3 length equals 15 residues. In DNA form, the CDR3 reads TGTGCCAGCAGCTGGGGGACAGGGACCAATCAGCCCCAGCATTTT. It codes for CASSWGTGTNQPQHF.

The chain is built from TRBV2 and TRBJ2-5; 13 nucleotides align to TRBD2. The CDR3 length is 15 residues. Per germline, CDR1 SNHLY and CDR2 FYNNEI. With V trimmed by 6 bases and J by 6 bases, 7 bases remained unmatched. The CDR3 spells CASRTEGLAGQTQYF. CDR3 sequence (DNA): TGTGCCAGCAGGACCGAGGGACTAGCGGGGCAGACCCAGTACTTC.